The 19 T cell receptor beta chains below were found in one sample sequenced in a study of metastatic and nonmetastatic thyroid tumors. TCRdb re-called the PCR reads through MiXCR. The sample lists some 28,000 clones, about 25% occurring once. None of the patients had undergone any treatment ahead of thyroid surgery. Sequenced material: blood. The source of these receptors is a female donor with papillary thyroid cancer or a benign thyroid nodule (not recorded which). Some clones in this sample may be carry-over from other donors' samples.

This clone came up many times. The rearrangement joins TRBV7-8 to TRBJ1-3; D is unresolved. The germline gives CDR1 SGHVS, CDR2 FQNEAQ. Trimming took off 1 base at V and 0 bases at J, with 13 bases between the two ends. The CDR3 loop spans 17 amino acids. The CDR3 spells CASSLGPKADSGNTIYF. The CDR3 DNA sequence: TGTGCCAGCAGCTTAGGACCCAAGGCAGACTCTGGAAACACCATATATTTT.

The table lists this clone with many counts. The chain carries TRBV7-9 and TRBJ2-7; D uncertain. V was shortened by 1 base and J by 8 bases, with 6 bases between the two germline ends. The CDR3 extends over 11 amino acids. The germline gives CDR1 SEHNR, CDR2 FQNEAQ (reference sequence). The CDR3 loop reads CASSLEKQQYF. CDR3 in DNA: TGTGCCAGCAGCTTAGAAAAGCAGCAGTACTTC.

V usage is TRBV27 and J usage is TRBJ2-7; D unclear. The CDR3 runs to 15 residues. With 5 bases removed from V and 0 bases from J, the gap between germline ends came to 14 bases. The V gene's germline CDR1 is MNHEY and CDR2 SMNVEV (reference sequence). CDR3 in amino acids: CASSPTRLSSYEQYF. The CDR3 bases are TGTGCCAGCAGTCCGACCCGGCTGAGCTCCTACGAGCAGTACTTC.

As regards this clone: One junction end does not reproduce the germline sequence, and a read error may be involved. The chain is built from TRBV6-1 and TRBJ2-3; D ambiguous. The CDR3 loop spans 13 amino acids. Per germline, CDR1 MNHNS and CDR2 SASEGT. The CDR3 region is CASSEGWRDTQYF. As DNA, the CDR3 is TGTGCCAGCAGTGAAGGGTGGCGAGATACACAGTATTTT.

This clone was seen ten or more times. The gene calls are TRBV11-2 and TRBJ2-3; TRBD2 matches at 11 bases. The CDR3 runs to 16 residues. The trim removed 5 bases at V and 4 bases at J, leaving 8 bases unmatched. Germline V gene data show CDR1 as SGHAT and CDR2 as FQNNGV. CDR3 residues: CASSPIAGGGADTQYF. In nucleotides, the CDR3 is TGTGCCAGCAGCCCCATAGCGGGAGGGGGCGCAGATACGCAGTATTTT.

The sample holds many counts of this clone. The gene calls are TRBV4-1 and TRBJ2-7; 8 nucleotides line up with TRBD1. The junction had 5 bases not matched to a gene; V was cut back by 1 base and J by 0 bases. The length of the CDR3 is 16 residues. Germline V gene sequence: CDR1 MGHRA, CDR2 YSYEKL. The CDR3 region is CASSQGQGPSSYEQYF. In DNA, the CDR3 is TGCGCCAGCAGCCAAGGACAGGGGCCGAGCTCCTACGAGCAGTACTTC.

This clone has ten or more counts. The genes are TRBV24-1 and TRBJ2-3, with 9 bases identical to TRBD2. The V and J ends lost 6 bases and 1 base, in that order; junction bases with no gene match: 4. This CDR3 is 15 amino acids long. CDR1 is KGHDR and CDR2 is SFDVKD in the germline V gene. CDR3 region: CATSLAGLGTDTQYF. The CDR3 DNA follows: TGTGCCACCAGTCTAGCGGGGTTGGGCACAGATACGCAGTATTTT.

The V gene is TRBV6-1, the J gene TRBJ2-1; D is undetermined. V was clipped by 6 bases and J by 4 bases, with 13 bases between them. The CDR3 is 14 amino acids. Germline V CDR1 and CDR2: MNHNS, SASEGT. The CDR3 here is CASSGRPLYNEQFF. The DNA for the CDR3 is TGTGCCAGCAGCGGCCGACCCCTATACAATGAGCAGTTCTTC.

This clone was found many times. V gene TRBV5-1 combines with J gene TRBJ2-3; 9 positions agree with TRBD2. CDR3 length equals 16 residues. Germline trimming cut 2 bases from V and 6 bases from J; bases unmatched to any gene: 10. The germline V gene encodes CDR1 SGHRS and CDR2 YFSETQ. The CDR3 loop is CASSLPLAGSADTQYF. The CDR3 nucleotides read TGCGCCAGCAGCTTACCACTAGCGGGTTCCGCCGATACGCAGTATTTT.

As concerns this clone: Just one base apart from a much larger clone, this may be a read error. The CDR3 DNA is TGTGCCGGCAGCCGACAGGAAACGGGCTACACCTTC. It translates to CAGSRQETGYTF. The rearrangement uses TRBV5-6 and TRBJ1-2, with D possibly TRBD1 on 6 matching bases. Germline V gene data show CDR1 as SGHDT and CDR2 as YYEEEE. The CDR3 contains 12 residues.

This clone was seen ten or more times. This rearrangement joins TRBV5-8 to TRBJ2-3; 7 nucleotides line up with TRBD1. V trimming: 6 bases; J trimming: 4 bases; junction bases outside the gene matches: 8. The length of the CDR3 is 14 residues. Germline loops: CDR1 SGHTS, CDR2 YDEGEE. The CDR3 loop is CASNSQGSADTQYF. As DNA, the CDR3 is TGTGCCAGCAACTCACAGGGGAGTGCAGATACGCAGTATTTT. The whole variable domain, filled in from reference TRBV5-8 and TRBJ2-3, reads EAGVTQSPTHLIKTRGQQATLRCSPISGHTSVYWYQQALGLGLQFLLWYDEGEERNRGNFPPRFSGRQFPNYSSELNVNALELEDSALYLCASNSQGSADTQYFGPGTRLTVL.

This clone was detected many times. The chain links TRBV5-1 to TRBJ2-3, with 12 nucleotides matching TRBD2. Trimming at V came to 4 bases and at J to 2 bases, leaving 8 bases not matched to a gene. The CDR3 length is 17 residues. Germline V gene lookup returns CDR1 SGHRS and CDR2 YFSETQ. The CDR3 DNA is TGCGCCAGCAGCCTCTGGCGGACTAGCGGGGCCACAGATACGCAGTATTTT. This codes for CASSLWRTSGATDTQYF. Using reference TRBV5-1 and TRBJ2-3 for the parts outside the CDR3, the full variable domain is KAGVTQTPRYLIKTRGQQVTLSCSPISGHRSVSWYQQTPGQGLQFLFEYFSETQRNKGNFPGRFSGRQFSNSRSEMNVSTLELGDSALYLCASSLWRTSGATDTQYFGPGTRLTVL.

This sequence joins TRBV4-3 and TRBJ1-4; no clear D. The CDR3 sequence is 15 residues long. The germline V and J ends were trimmed by 2 bases and 4 bases, with 11 bases remaining between them. Germline-derived CDR1 and CDR2 are LGHNA and YSLEER. CDR3 nucleotides: TGCGCCAGCAGCCAACTGGCCGGGCATAATGAAAAACTGTTTTTT. It codes for CASSQLAGHNEKLFF.

In its sample, this clone was seen many times. The genes are TRBV7-9 and TRBJ2-7; D unresolved. The CDR3 contains 13 residues. Trimming removed 1 base at V and 3 bases at J, with 7 bases between. Germline loops: CDR1 SEHNR, CDR2 FQNEAQ (reference sequence). CDR3 in DNA: TGTGCCAGCAGCTTAGACAGCCTCTACGAGCAGTACTTC. This codes for CASSLDSLYEQYF.

This clone was recorded many times. V gene TRBV5-8 combines with J gene TRBJ2-7; TRBD2 matches at 11 bases. The CDR3 is made up of 16 amino acids. V lost 7 bases to trimming and J lost 3 bases; unmatched junction nucleotides: 12. Germline V CDR1 and CDR2: SGHTS, YDEGEE. Here the CDR3 DNA reads TGTGCCAGCCGCACTACTAGCGGGAGTTGGGGCTACGAGCAGTACTTC. The encoded protein is CASRTTSGSWGYEQYF.

This clone was counted many times. The chain couples TRBV6-1 to TRBJ2-5; D is unresolved. Germline lookup yields CDR1 MNHNS and CDR2 SASEGT. Trimming cost V 7 bases and J 5 bases, with 14 bases left between them. The CDR3 loop spans 13 amino acids. Here the CDR3 DNA reads TGTGCCAGCACGAGTCGGTGGCGGGAGACCCAGTACTTC. It codes for CASTSRWRETQYF.

The sample holds many counts of this clone. V is TRBV7-9 and J is TRBJ2-5, with 10 positions matching TRBD1. The CDR3 totals 13 residues. J lost 5 bases, V lost 3 bases, and 0 bases had no gene match. Germline assignment: CDR1 SEHNR and CDR2 FQNEAQ (reference sequence). The CDR3 here is CASSLGQGETQYF. The CDR3 region has the DNA TGTGCCAGCAGCTTGGGACAGGGGGAGACCCAGTACTTC. Based on the CDR3 plus reference TRBV7-9 and TRBJ2-5, the full variable domain is DTGVSQNPRHKITKRGQNVTFRCDPISEHNRLYWYRQTLGQGPEFLTYFQNEAQLEKSRLLSDRFSAERPKGSFSTLEIQRTEQGDSAMYLCASSLGQGETQYFGPGTRLLVL.

This clone was recorded many times. Within the sample, other DNA sequences also encode this same CDR3. The chain employs TRBV20-1 and TRBJ1-5; D perhaps matches TRBD1 (5 bases). The germline V gene encodes CDR1 DFQATT and CDR2 SNEGSKA (reference sequence). There are 14 residues in the CDR3. Trimming removed 6 bases from V and 11 bases from J, with 23 bases in between. The CDR3 region has the DNA TGCAGTGCCCAAGACCGCCGGCCCCAAGGGGCCCAGCATTTT. It specifies CSAQDRRPQGAQHF.

This clone was detected ten times or more. Being one base from a much bigger clone, this may be a read error. The chain combines TRBV30 with TRBJ1-2; 9 nucleotides align to TRBD1. The V segment lost 2 bases and the J segment 7 bases; nucleotides outside the gene matches: 11. The CDR3 length is 15 residues. Looked up from germline, CDR1 is GTSNPN and CDR2 is SVGIG (reference sequence). For the CDR3, the DNA is TGTGCCTGGAGTCCCGGGACAGGGAGGGCGTCTGGCTACACCTTC. It yields the protein CAWSPGTGRASGYTF.